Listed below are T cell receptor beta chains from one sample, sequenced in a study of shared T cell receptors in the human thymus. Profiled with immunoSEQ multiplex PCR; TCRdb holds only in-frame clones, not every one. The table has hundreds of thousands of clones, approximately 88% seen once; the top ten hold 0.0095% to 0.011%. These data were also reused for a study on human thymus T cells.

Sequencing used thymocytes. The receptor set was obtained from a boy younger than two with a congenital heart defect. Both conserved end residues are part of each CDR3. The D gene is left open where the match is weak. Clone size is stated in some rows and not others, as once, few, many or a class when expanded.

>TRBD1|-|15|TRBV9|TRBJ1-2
CASSPPRDRGYGYTF
TGTGCCAGCAGCCCCCCTCGGGACAGGGGATATGGCTACACCTTC
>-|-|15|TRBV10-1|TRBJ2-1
CASSERRGPYNEQFF
TGCGCCAGCAGTGAACGGCGGGGTCCCTACAATGAGCAGTTCTTC
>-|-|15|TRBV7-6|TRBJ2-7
CASSLAAGSLPEQYF
TGTGCCAGCAGCTTAGCGGCGGGTTCCCTTCCCGAGCAGTACTTC
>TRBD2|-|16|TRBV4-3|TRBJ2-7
CASSQKVAGGHSEQYF
TGCGCCAGCAGCCAAAAAGTGGCGGGAGGGCATAGCGAGCAGTACTTC
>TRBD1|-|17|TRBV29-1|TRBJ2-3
CSVQRQGRNRSTDTQYF
TGCAGCGTTCAAAGACAGGGTCGCAACCGTAGCACAGATACGCAGTATTTT
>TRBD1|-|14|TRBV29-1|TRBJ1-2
CSVGKDRDHYGYTF
TGCAGCGTGGGGAAGGACAGGGATCACTATGGCTACACCTTC
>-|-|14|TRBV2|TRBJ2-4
CASSEGGLGNIQYF
TGTGCCAGCAGTGAAGGGGGGCTGGGAAACATTCAGTACTTC
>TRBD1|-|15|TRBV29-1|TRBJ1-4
CSVLNRDSTNEKLFF
TGCAGCGTCTTAAACCGGGACAGCACTAATGAAAAACTGTTTTTT
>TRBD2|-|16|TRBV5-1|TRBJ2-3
CASSFGGRRGTDTQYF
TGCGCCAGCAGCTTTGGCGGGAGGAGGGGGACAGATACGCAGTATTTT
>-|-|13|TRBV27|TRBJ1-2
CASSSRAGYGYTF
TGTGCCAGCAGTAGCAGGGCTGGCTATGGCTACACCTTC
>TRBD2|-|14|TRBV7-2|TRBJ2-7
CASSLAKGRVLLYF
TGTGCCAGCAGCTTAGCGAAGGGGAGGGTCCTTTTGTACTTC
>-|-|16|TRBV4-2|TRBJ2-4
CASSQAEAVAKNIQYF
TGTGCCAGCAGCCAAGCGGAGGCCGTAGCCAAAAACATTCAGTACTTC
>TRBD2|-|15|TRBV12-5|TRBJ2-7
CASGLVRWGGYEQYF
TGTGCTAGTGGTTTGGTACGGTGGGGGGGCTACGAGCAGTACTTC
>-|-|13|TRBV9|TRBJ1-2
CVSSVQVNYGYTF
TGTGTCAGCAGCGTACAGGTTAACTATGGCTACACCTTC
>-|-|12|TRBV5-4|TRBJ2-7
CASSSFSYEQYF
TGTGCCAGCAGCTCCTTCTCCTACGAGCAGTACTTC
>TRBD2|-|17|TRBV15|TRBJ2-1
CATSSYAPSGSRDEQFF
TGTGCCACCAGCTCATATGCCCCTAGCGGGAGCAGGGATGAGCAGTTCTTC
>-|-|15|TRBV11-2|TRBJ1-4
CASSSEGTRNEKLFF
TGTGCCAGCAGCTCCGAAGGGACAAGAAATGAAAAACTGTTTTTT
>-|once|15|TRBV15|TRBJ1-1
CATSSRQIMNTEAFF
TGTGCCACCAGCAGTAGACAGATAATGAACACTGAAGCTTTCTTT
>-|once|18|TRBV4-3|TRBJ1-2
CASSQDLQAGATPYGYTF
TGCGCCAGCAGCCAAGACCTCCAGGCGGGGGCCACCCCCTATGGCTACACCTTC
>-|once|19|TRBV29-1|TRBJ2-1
CSVVMGGRTITPRHNEQFF
TGCAGCGTTGTCATGGGGGGACGTACCATCACACCACGCCACAATGAGCAGTTCTTC
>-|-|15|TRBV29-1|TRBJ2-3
CSVAMRRESTDTQYF
TGCAGCGTTGCGATGCGGAGGGAAAGCACAGATACGCAGTATTTT
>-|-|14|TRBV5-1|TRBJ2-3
CASSTPSYTDTQYF
TGCGCCAGCAGCACTCCTAGCTACACAGATACGCAGTATTTT
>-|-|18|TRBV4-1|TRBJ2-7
CASSQDKEARDKVYEQYF
TGCGCCAGCAGCCAAGATAAGGAAGCCCGGGACAAAGTCTACGAGCAGTACTTC
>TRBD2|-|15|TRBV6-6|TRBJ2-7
CASSRLAGGPHEQYF
TGTGCCAGCAGTCGACTAGCGGGAGGGCCCCACGAGCAGTACTTC
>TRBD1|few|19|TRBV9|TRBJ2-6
CASSPTVDRDASGANVLTF
TGTGCCAGCAGCCCTACCGTGGACAGGGATGCCTCTGGGGCCAACGTCCTGACTTTC
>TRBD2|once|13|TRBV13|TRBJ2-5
CASSLELAGEMYF
TGTGCCAGCAGCTTAGAACTAGCGGGAGAGATGTACTTC
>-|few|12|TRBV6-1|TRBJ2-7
CASWDSLYEQYF
TGTGCCAGCTGGGACTCCCTCTACGAGCAGTACTTC
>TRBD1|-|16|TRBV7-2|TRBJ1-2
CASSLVGTGLGYGYTF
TGTGCCAGCAGCTTAGTGGGGACAGGTCTGGGCTATGGCTACACCTTC
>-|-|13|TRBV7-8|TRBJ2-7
CASSLGGRYEQYF
TGTGCCAGCAGCTTGGGGGGACGCTACGAGCAGTACTTC
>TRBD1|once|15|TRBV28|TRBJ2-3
CASSLGRGRTDTQYF
TGTGCCAGCAGTTTGGGCAGGGGGCGAACAGATACGCAGTATTTT
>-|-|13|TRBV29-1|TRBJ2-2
CSVQQGSTGELFF
TGCAGCGTTCAGCAGGGCAGCACCGGGGAGCTGTTTTTT
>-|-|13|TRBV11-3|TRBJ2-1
CASSLGGRSEQFF
TGTGCCAGCAGCTTAGGTGGGAGATCTGAGCAGTTCTTC
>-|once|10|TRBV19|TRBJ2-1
CATTREEQFF
TGTGCCACCACGAGGGAGGAGCAGTTCTTC